This T cell receptor (beta chain) was sequenced for a study of blood T cell repertoires in COVID-19. At the level of the study: Sites in the United States, Italy and Spain provided acute and convalescent COVID-19 samples. The analysed material was cDNA or gDNA that came from T cells, B-cell-depleted T cells, or PBMCs.

Study processing details: Amplification from reference gene primers served as the basis for estimated nucleated cell counts. Clones were read by immunoSEQ multiplex PCR, and TCRdb kept only the in-frame ones, dropping some. D and trimming were read from the DNA, whereas the V and J calls and clone size are those reported in that table. The sample carries approximately 260,000 clones, over 65% recorded once. The CDR3 sequence is 15 residues long. V lost 5 bases, J lost 2 bases, and 6 bases stayed unmatched. Germline lookup yields CDR1 MDHEN and CDR2 SYDVKM. The origin of this receptor is a man between 60 and 75 years old who had recovered from COVID-19. The sample taken for sequencing was peripheral blood. The V call is TRBV28, the J call TRBJ1-5, with TRBD1 matching over 7 bases. CDR3 sequence reads: CASSRGGGGNQPQHF. CDR3 DNA: TGTGCCAGCAGTCGCGGAGGGGGCGGCAATCAGCCCCAGCATTTT. Full variable domain (rest looked up from reference TRBV28 and TRBJ1-5): DVKVTQSSRYLVKRTGEKVFLECVQDMDHENMFWYRQDPGLGLRLIYFSYDVKMKEKGDIPEGYSVSREKKERFSLILESASTNQTSMYLCASSRGGGGNQPQHFGDGTRLSIL.